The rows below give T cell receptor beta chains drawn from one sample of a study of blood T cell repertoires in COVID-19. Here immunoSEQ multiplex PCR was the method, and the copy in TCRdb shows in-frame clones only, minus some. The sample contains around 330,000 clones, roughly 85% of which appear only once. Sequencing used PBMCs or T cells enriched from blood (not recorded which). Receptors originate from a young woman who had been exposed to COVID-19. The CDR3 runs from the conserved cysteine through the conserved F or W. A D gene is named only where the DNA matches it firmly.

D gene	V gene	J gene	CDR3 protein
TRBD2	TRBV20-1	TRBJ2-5	CSASALAGGGYQETQYF
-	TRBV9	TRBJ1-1	CASSVGGRQFTEAFF
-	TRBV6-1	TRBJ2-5	CASSEVYRAQETQYF
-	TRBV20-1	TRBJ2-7	CSAMSSYEQYF
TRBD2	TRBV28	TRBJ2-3	CASKASGTYTTQYF
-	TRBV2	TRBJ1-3	CASTPDSFYSGNTIYF
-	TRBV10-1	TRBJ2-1	CASSEEGGPPYNEQFF
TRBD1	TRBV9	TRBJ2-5	CASSWGQGTETQYF
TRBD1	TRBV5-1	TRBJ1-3	CASTLSGQSSGNTIYF
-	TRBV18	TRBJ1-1	CASSPQGAPTEAFF
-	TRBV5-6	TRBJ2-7	CASSAAGFDYEQYF
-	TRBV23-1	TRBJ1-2	CASDYSLNYGYTF
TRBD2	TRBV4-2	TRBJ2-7	CASSQDLAGGREQYF
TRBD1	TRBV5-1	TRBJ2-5	CASSTGQGRAAQYF
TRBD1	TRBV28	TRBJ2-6	CASRGSTGAHSGANVLTF
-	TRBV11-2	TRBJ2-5	CASSFVRGVGKTQYF
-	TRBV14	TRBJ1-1	CASRRQENTEAFF
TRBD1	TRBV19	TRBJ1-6	CASSSTGTGGGSPLHF
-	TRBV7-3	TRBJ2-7	CASSGGTYEQYF
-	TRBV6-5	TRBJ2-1	CASTRDSGGYNEQFF
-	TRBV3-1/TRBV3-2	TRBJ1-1	CASSQSRSEFAEAFF
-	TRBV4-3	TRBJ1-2	CASRDAADYGYTF
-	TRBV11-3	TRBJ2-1	CASSFSGHTYNEQFF
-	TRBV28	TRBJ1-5	CASSLRQMTQHF
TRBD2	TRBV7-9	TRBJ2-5	CASSLRGLAEETQYF
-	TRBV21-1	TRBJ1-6	CASSDRYNSPLHF
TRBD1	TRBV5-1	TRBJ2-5	CASRDGTGGETQYF
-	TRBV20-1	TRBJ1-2	CSASDSVRGYGYTF
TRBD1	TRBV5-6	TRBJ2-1	CASSWTGGDEQFF
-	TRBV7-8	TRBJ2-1	CASSSPGTRSSYNEQFF
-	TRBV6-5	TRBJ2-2	CASSPGIFLFF
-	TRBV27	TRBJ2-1	CASSLSVEGSYNEQFF
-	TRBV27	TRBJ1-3	CASSLNSLPSGNTIYF
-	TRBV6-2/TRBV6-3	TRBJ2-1	CASSQNNEQFF
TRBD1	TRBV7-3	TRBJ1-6	CASSARQGRDSPLHF
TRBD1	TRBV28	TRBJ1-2	CASSYRTGVTYGYTF
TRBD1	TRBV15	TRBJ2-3	CATSRRTGTETDTQYF
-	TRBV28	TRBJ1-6	CATLPERGPNSPLHF
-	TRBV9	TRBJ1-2	CASSVETGGNYGYTF
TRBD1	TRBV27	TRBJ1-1	CASKLGTAYTEAFF
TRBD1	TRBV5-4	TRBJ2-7	CASSKGQSYEQYF
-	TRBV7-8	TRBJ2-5	CASSLSETQYF
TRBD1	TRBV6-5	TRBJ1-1	CASSNRQGGAEAFF
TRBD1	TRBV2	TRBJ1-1	CASSYDRETEAFF
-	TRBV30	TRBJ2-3	CACTKPRGVTDTQYF
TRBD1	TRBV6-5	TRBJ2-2	CATRDRDPGELFF